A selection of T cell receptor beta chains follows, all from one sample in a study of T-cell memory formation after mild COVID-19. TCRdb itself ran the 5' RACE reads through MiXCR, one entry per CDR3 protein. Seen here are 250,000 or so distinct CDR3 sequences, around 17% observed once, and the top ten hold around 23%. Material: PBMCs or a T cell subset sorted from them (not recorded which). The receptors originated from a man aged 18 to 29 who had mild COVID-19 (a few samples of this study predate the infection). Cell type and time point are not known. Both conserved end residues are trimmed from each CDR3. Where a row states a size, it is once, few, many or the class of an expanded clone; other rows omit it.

cdr3_aa: ASRSSGGAASTDTQY
clone_size: few
j_call: TRBJ2-3
v_call: TRBV6-5

cdr3_aa: ASSYRLPYNEQF
clone_size: once
j_call: TRBJ2-1
v_call: TRBV6-5

cdr3_aa: ASSPQNRALMNTEAF
clone_size: few
j_call: TRBJ1-1
v_call: TRBV18

cdr3_aa: ASSYSGVSSGGYEQY
clone_size: NA
j_call: TRBJ2-7
v_call: TRBV6-5

cdr3_aa: SANRDTLYGYT
clone_size: NA
j_call: TRBJ1-2
v_call: TRBV20-1

cdr3_aa: ASSRGEGRSPLH
clone_size: few
j_call: TRBJ1-6
v_call: TRBV4-3

cdr3_aa: SASPFTGGITDTQY
clone_size: few
j_call: TRBJ2-3
v_call: TRBV20-1

cdr3_aa: ASSLAYDEQF
clone_size: few
j_call: TRBJ2-1
v_call: TRBV7-2

cdr3_aa: ASSLGTYSTDTQY
clone_size: NA
j_call: TRBJ2-3
v_call: TRBV5-1

cdr3_aa: ASSQRGSGVNTEAF
clone_size: NA
j_call: TRBJ1-1
v_call: TRBV4-3

cdr3_aa: ASSPRGLAGANVLT
clone_size: few
j_call: TRBJ2-6
v_call: TRBV12-3/TRBV12-4

cdr3_aa: SAREDRDWDGYT
clone_size: NA
j_call: TRBJ1-2
v_call: TRBV20-1

cdr3_aa: ASSLGPQGAGTDTQY
clone_size: NA
j_call: TRBJ2-3
v_call: TRBV5-1

cdr3_aa: ASSQRRGTEAF
clone_size: NA
j_call: TRBJ1-1
v_call: TRBV4-3

cdr3_aa: ASSSGTGSQKEQY
clone_size: many
j_call: TRBJ2-7
v_call: TRBV7-3

cdr3_aa: ASSQRQGSYNEQF
clone_size: few
j_call: TRBJ2-1
v_call: TRBV4-1

cdr3_aa: ASSYGDRGYEQY
clone_size: few
j_call: TRBJ2-7
v_call: TRBV27

cdr3_aa: ATSAGSGRGYEQY
clone_size: NA
j_call: TRBJ2-7
v_call: TRBV24-1

cdr3_aa: ASSQETGQVSGYT
clone_size: NA
j_call: TRBJ1-2
v_call: TRBV4-2

cdr3_aa: AISSRGSTNTGELF
clone_size: few
j_call: TRBJ2-2
v_call: TRBV10-3

cdr3_aa: ASSFGGLGETQY
clone_size: few
j_call: TRBJ2-5
v_call: TRBV7-3

cdr3_aa: ASSLGQLGTYEQY
clone_size: few
j_call: TRBJ2-7
v_call: TRBV7-3

cdr3_aa: ASSSSGGFRTDTQY
clone_size: few
j_call: TRBJ2-3
v_call: TRBV13

cdr3_aa: ASSPRLEGWGKNIQY
clone_size: NA
j_call: TRBJ2-4
v_call: TRBV18

cdr3_aa: ASLQGASTDTQY
clone_size: many
j_call: TRBJ2-3
v_call: TRBV7-2

cdr3_aa: ASSVPSGVTEETQY
clone_size: NA
j_call: TRBJ2-5
v_call: TRBV5-1

cdr3_aa: ASKLGGQPTYEQY
clone_size: few
j_call: TRBJ2-7
v_call: TRBV11-2

cdr3_aa: ASNRNRQGLETQY
clone_size: many
j_call: TRBJ2-5
v_call: TRBV7-8

cdr3_aa: ASSPNLPGQGNYGYT
clone_size: NA
j_call: TRBJ1-2
v_call: TRBV18

cdr3_aa: ASSFWGGSYNSPLH
clone_size: few
j_call: TRBJ1-6
v_call: TRBV4-1

cdr3_aa: ASSQGTDQPQH
clone_size: few
j_call: TRBJ1-5
v_call: TRBV5-6

cdr3_aa: ASSQGGQRPDTQY
clone_size: few
j_call: TRBJ2-3
v_call: TRBV4-3

cdr3_aa: ASRKRGGYTEAF
clone_size: few
j_call: TRBJ1-1
v_call: TRBV12-3/TRBV12-4

cdr3_aa: ASSEFPGVPPYEQY
clone_size: few
j_call: TRBJ2-7
v_call: TRBV25-1

cdr3_aa: ASSRDPLRETQY
clone_size: NA
j_call: TRBJ2-5
v_call: TRBV28

cdr3_aa: ASSLAPNQPQH
clone_size: NA
j_call: TRBJ1-5
v_call: TRBV5-4

cdr3_aa: ASSLALGPQETQY
clone_size: many
j_call: TRBJ2-5
v_call: TRBV7-7

cdr3_aa: ASRIKNTEAF
clone_size: few
j_call: TRBJ1-1
v_call: TRBV7-2

cdr3_aa: ATTGGAETDTQY
clone_size: NA
j_call: TRBJ2-3
v_call: TRBV5-1

cdr3_aa: ASSIRIMDRGKTGELF
clone_size: once
j_call: TRBJ2-2
v_call: TRBV19

cdr3_aa: ASSANRTEAF
clone_size: NA
j_call: TRBJ1-1
v_call: TRBV6-1

cdr3_aa: ASGLRTTATILSGGTDTQY
clone_size: few
j_call: TRBJ2-3
v_call: TRBV12-5

cdr3_aa: ATSGYGRGSETQY
clone_size: once
j_call: TRBJ2-5
v_call: TRBV24-1

cdr3_aa: ASRGVDGYT
clone_size: few
j_call: TRBJ1-2
v_call: TRBV5-1

cdr3_aa: ASSQEPETQY
clone_size: few
j_call: TRBJ2-5
v_call: TRBV4-2

cdr3_aa: ASSPLSYNEQF
clone_size: NA
j_call: TRBJ2-1
v_call: TRBV6-2/TRBV6-3

cdr3_aa: ASSLQRGDGTDTQY
clone_size: few
j_call: TRBJ2-3
v_call: TRBV7-2

cdr3_aa: ASSGQGYSNQPQH
clone_size: few
j_call: TRBJ1-5
v_call: TRBV6-1

cdr3_aa: SVEWDVQETQY
clone_size: few
j_call: TRBJ2-5
v_call: TRBV29-1

cdr3_aa: SAARASYEQY
clone_size: NA
j_call: TRBJ2-7
v_call: TRBV20-1

cdr3_aa: ASSPPSRGGPEQF
clone_size: few
j_call: TRBJ2-1
v_call: TRBV18

cdr3_aa: SAVSFSEVGSPLH
clone_size: NA
j_call: TRBJ1-6
v_call: TRBV20-1

cdr3_aa: ASILAGAADTQY
clone_size: NA
j_call: TRBJ2-3
v_call: TRBV12-3/TRBV12-4